This T cell receptor beta chain originates from a study of cytomegalovirus exposure and HLA in healthy donors. Regarding the study as a whole: Accurate prediction of HLA-A and HLA-B alleles (for most subjects) was reportedly achieved from TCR beta sequences. In a later analysis, TCR beta V- and J-gene trimming showed a link to a missense DCLRE1C variant.

Points on this clone: Its antigen is not known.

It was with 60 Vbeta and 13 Jbeta primers that the PCR ran. As handled by the study authors: Later reanalysis found approximately 76 million unique TCR beta chains, 9 million to 12 million of them shared. Sequencing was performed with immunoSEQ multiplex PCR; in TCRdb, only in-frame clones are kept and a portion is missing. V and J calls and clone size are given by that table; D and trimming were obtained from the DNA. This sample has about 160,000 clones, with approximately 80% found just once. Trimming took off 4 bases at V and 1 base at J, with 13 bases between the two ends. CDR1 is MNHEY, CDR2 SMNVEV, per germline (reference sequence). There are 15 residues in the CDR3.

This clonotype was sampled from a man aged 25-40 years in good health and CMV-seronegative. The J gene is TRBJ1-2, the V gene TRBV27; D is ambiguous. The specimen was PBMCs. The CDR3 DNA is TGTGCCAGCAGTTCCGTCCCTGGCAGTAACTATGGCTACACCTTC. It codes for CASSSVPGSNYGYTF.